This entry lists 17 T cell receptor beta chains sequenced from one sample in a study of response to subunit inactivated influenza vaccine. TCRdb itself ran the RT-PCR reads through MiXCR, one entry per CDR3 protein. The table lists around 520,000 distinct CDR3 sequences, 12% of them singletons, with roughly 10% in the top ten. Sequencing used PBMCs from blood, obtained on the day of vaccination. The origin of the receptors is a middle-aged man who received an inactivated influenza vaccine.

The chain uses TRBV4-1 and TRBJ1-5, with 7 bases fitting TRBD1. CDR1 MGHRA and CDR2 YSYEKL come from the germline V gene. CDR3 length: 15 amino acids. Trimming took 0 bases from V and 5 from J; bases not matched to a gene: 4. The CDR3 sequence: CASSQEGTAHQPQHF. In DNA, the CDR3 is TGCGCCAGCAGCCAAGAAGGGACAGCACATCAGCCCCAGCATTTT.

This clonotype turned up a few times. V and J are TRBV29-1 and TRBJ2-7, with D maybe TRBD1 (6 bases). The CDR3 spans 13 residues. Trimming cost V 5 bases and J 3 bases, with 14 bases left between them. Germline loops: CDR1 SQVTM, CDR2 ANQGSEA. CDR3 loop: CSVKAKGGYEQYF. The CDR3 DNA reads as TGCAGCGTTAAAGCGAAAGGGGGCTACGAGCAGTACTTC.

The chain couples TRBV11-2 to TRBJ2-5; 9 nucleotides agree with TRBD2. Germline V gene sequence: CDR1 SGHAT, CDR2 FQNNGV. V was clipped by 7 bases and J by 5 bases; unmatched bases: 17. This CDR3 is built from 17 residues. DNA for the CDR3: TGTGCCAGCACTCTAGAGGGTAGCGGGAGATCATGGGAGACCCAGTACTTC. Translated: CASTLEGSGRSWETQYF.

This clonotype has only a few counts. The chain employs TRBV6-1 and TRBJ2-5; a possible D gene is TRBD1 (5 bases). The CDR3 extends over 13 amino acids. V lost 3 bases and J lost 6, with 11 bases in between. CDR1 and CDR2 (germline): MNHNS, SASEGT. The CDR3 is CASSDNRQQTQYF. The CDR3 DNA is TGTGCCAGCAGTGACAACAGACAGCAGACCCAGTACTTC.

The genes are TRBV5-4 and TRBJ2-5; TRBD2 matches at 8 bases. Germline CDR1 and CDR2: SGHNT and YYREEE (reference sequence). This CDR3 has 14 amino acids. Unmatched junction bases numbered 5, after V lost 3 bases and J lost 4 bases. CDR3 nucleotide sequence: TGTGCCAGCAGCTCCGGGGGGGGAGGAGAGACCCAGTACTTC. Translated: CASSSGGGGETQYF.

This clonotype was observed a handful of times. This chain uses TRBV12-3 or TRBV12-4 with TRBJ1-2, with TRBD1 identical over 8 bases. Unmatched junction bases numbered 8, after V lost 3 bases and J lost 2 bases. The CDR3 extends over 16 amino acids. CDR3 in DNA: TGTGCCAGCAGTTTCCCCTCAAGGACAGGGAACTATGGCTACACCTTC. Its protein is CASSFPSRTGNYGYTF.

The chain uses TRBV6-5 and TRBJ2-2; D possibly corresponds to TRBD1 (6 bases). Germline assignment: CDR1 MNHEY and CDR2 SVGAGI. Trimming left V 2 bases short and J 1 base short, with 14 bases between. The CDR3 spans 17 residues. CDR3 sequence: CASSYGALGGNTGELFF. Here the CDR3 DNA reads TGTGCCAGCAGTTACGGCGCCCTAGGGGGGAACACCGGGGAGCTGTTTTTT.

This clonotype was picked up a small number of times. For the CDR3, the DNA is TGCAGTGCCCGGGAGGTGACGAACTATGGCTACACCTTC. As protein: CSAREVTNYGYTF. The V call is TRBV20-1, the J call TRBJ1-2; no definite D call. Germline values: CDR1 DFQATT, CDR2 SNEGSKA (reference sequence). Trimming pared 6 bases from V and 2 bases from J, leaving 13 bases between. CDR3 length: 13 amino acids.

This clonotype was counted only a few times. The chain combines TRBV11-2 with TRBJ2-7; 8 bases agree with TRBD2. This CDR3 has 15 amino acids. CDR1 is SGHAT and CDR2 is FQNNGV in the germline V gene. After removal of 5 bases from V and 3 bases from J, the junction contained 9 bases not matched to a gene. This CDR3 is CASSLMFGGGYEQYF. The CDR3 coding sequence is TGTGCCAGCAGCCTTATGTTCGGGGGGGGCTACGAGCAGTACTTC. Supplemented by reference TRBV11-2 and TRBJ2-7, the full variable domain reads EAGVAQSPRYKIIEKRQSVAFWCNPISGHATLYWYQQILGQGPKLLIQFQNNGVVDDSQLPKDRFSAERLKGVDSTLKIQPAKLEDSAVYLCASSLMFGGGYEQYFGPGTRLTVT.

This clonotype has only a few counts. The rearrangement links TRBV20-1 to TRBJ1-2; D perhaps matches TRBD1 (5 bases). Per germline, CDR1 DFQATT and CDR2 SNEGSKA (reference sequence). V lost 0 bases, J lost 4 bases, and 9 bases lay in between. The CDR3 loop spans 13 amino acids. The DNA for the CDR3 is TGCAGTGCTAGAGACACGACAGTCTATGGCTACACCTTC. Residues: CSARDTTVYGYTF.

V usage is TRBV6-5 and J usage is TRBJ2-1; 9 bases match TRBD1. J was trimmed by 4 bases and V by 5 bases; bases with no gene match: 6. The germline gives CDR1 MNHEY, CDR2 SVGAGI. This CDR3 contains 15 residues. CDR3 residues: CASSQSGQGYNEQFF. The CDR3 DNA sequence: TGTGCCAGCAGTCAGTCGGGACAGGGTTACAATGAGCAGTTCTTC.

This clonotype was seen a handful of times. This chain links TRBV28 with TRBJ2-1, with 8 bases aligning to TRBD1. The CDR3 runs 12 residues. The ends lost 7 bases at V and 7 bases at J; junction bases unmatched: 3. Germline CDR1 reads MDHEN; CDR2 reads SYDVKM. As DNA, the CDR3 is TGTGCCAGCATGACAGGGGAAAATGAGCAGTTCTTC. This translates into CASMTGENEQFF.

The J gene is TRBJ2-7, the V gene TRBV15; D possibly corresponds to TRBD2 (6 bases). V gave up 3 bases and J gave up 0 bases, with 9 bases separating them. The CDR3 has 14 residues. Germline lookup yields CDR1 LNHNV and CDR2 YYDKDF (reference sequence). The CDR3 nucleotides read TGTGCCACCAGCAGCGGGGGTAGCTCCTACGAGCAGTACTTC. It yields the protein CATSSGGSSYEQYF.

Only a few counts were recorded for this clonotype. The J gene is TRBJ2-7, the V gene TRBV2, with 10 bases that match TRBD1. V was pared by 6 bases and J by 4 bases, with 6 bases of the junction left unmatched. The V gene's germline CDR1 is SNHLY and CDR2 FYNNEI. This CDR3 is 14 amino acids long. The CDR3 DNA reads as TGTGCCAGCAGGAGACCGGGACAGGGGTACGAGCAGTACTTC. Protein sequence: CASRRPGQGYEQYF. The variable domain in full, completed from reference TRBV2 and TRBJ2-7, reads EPEVTQTPSHQVTQMGQEVILRCVPISNHLYFYWYRQILGQKVEFLVSFYNNEISEKSEIFDDQFSVERPDGSNFTLKIRSTKLEDSAMYFCASRRPGQGYEQYFGPGTRLTVT.

The chain joins TRBV4-1 to TRBJ2-6; D not resolved. V lost 7 bases to trimming and J lost 2 bases, with 9 bases between them. Germline V gives CDR1 MGHRA, CDR2 YSYEKL. The CDR3 sequence is 14 residues long. The CDR3 DNA reads TGCGCCAGCAATAGCTGGGCTGGGGCCAACGTCCTGACTTTC. Translated, it gives CASNSWAGANVLTF.

In this sample, this clonotype turned up a few times. The V call is TRBV14, the J call TRBJ2-7; D tentatively fits TRBD1 or TRBD2 (5 bases each). The CDR3 has 14 residues. From germline, CDR1 is SGHDN and CDR2 FVKESK. V gave up 4 bases and J gave up 0 bases, with 10 bases separating them. CDR3 in amino acids: CASSRRTSSYEQYF. The CDR3 DNA follows: TGTGCCAGCAGCCGGAGGACATCCTCCTACGAGCAGTACTTC.

This clonotype was counted only a few times. The V call is TRBV7-3, the J call TRBJ2-3; TRBD2 matches 8 bases. The V segment lost 5 bases and the J segment 6 bases; nucleotides outside the gene matches: 10. This CDR3 comprises 15 residues. Germline CDR1 SGHTA, CDR2 FQGTGA. The CDR3 bases are TGTGCCAGCAGCCCCAGCGGGAGAATCGGTGATACGCAGTATTTT. Translating it yields CASSPSGRIGDTQYF.